A selection of T cell receptor beta chains follows, all from one sample in a study of cytomegalovirus exposure and HLA in healthy donors. Profiling relied on immunoSEQ multiplex PCR, and the TCRdb table lists in-frame clones only, not all of them. The top ten clones hold under 45% of a sample with about 55,000 clones, roughly 70% of them seen once. Sample: PBMCs. The receptors here all came from a man aged 40-55 years in good health and CMV-seropositive. The CDR3 runs from the conserved cysteine through the conserved F or W. The D gene is left open where the match is weak. A row's size may be missing; if present it is once, few, many or a size class.

CDR3nt | CDR3aa | j_gene | d_gene | v_gene | abundance
TGTGCCAGCAGGACCCGGGGCCAAGAGACCCAGTACTTC | CASRTRGQETQYF | TRBJ2-5 | NA | TRBV6-5 | NA
TGTGCCAGCAGCGTAGGAGGAGGTCTCCGGGGAGGAAACACCATATATTTT | CASSVGGGLRGGNTIYF | TRBJ1-3 | NA | TRBV9 | NA
TGTGCCTGGAGGACTGGCTGCCGGGAGCTGTTTTTT | CAWRTGCRELFF | TRBJ2-2 | NA | TRBV30 | NA
TGCGCCAGCAGCCAGAATAGCGGGGGGAACACCGGGGAGCTGTTTTTT | CASSQNSGGNTGELFF | TRBJ2-2 | TRBD2 | TRBV4-1 | NA
TGTGCCATCAGTCCGGGGAGGGACACTGAAGCTTTCTTT | CAISPGRDTEAFF | TRBJ1-1 | NA | TRBV10-3 | NA
TGCGCCAGCAGCCAAGAAGGAAACAGGGTGGACACTGAAGCTTTCTTT | CASSQEGNRVDTEAFF | TRBJ1-1 | NA | TRBV4-3 | NA
TGTGCCGGCAGTGTCGCTGACAGGGGGTCTTCGAACACTGAAGCTTTCTTT | CAGSVADRGSSNTEAFF | TRBJ1-1 | TRBD1 | TRBV25-1 | NA
TGCGCCAGCAGCCATGGAGGGCGGACGAACTCCTACAATGAGCAGTTCTTC | CASSHGGRTNSYNEQFF | TRBJ2-1 | NA | TRBV5-1 | NA
TGCGCCAGCAGCTCGTTGACAGGGGATTATCGATTGGGTGGCTACACCTTC | CASSSLTGDYRLGGYTF | TRBJ1-2 | TRBD1 | TRBV5-1 | once
TGTGCCAGCAGCTTACGGGGACAGGGACCGGAGACCCAGTACTTC | CASSLRGQGPETQYF | TRBJ2-5 | TRBD1 | TRBV7-7 | NA
TGTGCCAGCAGTCTACTAACTAACTATGGCTACACCTTC | CASSLLTNYGYTF | TRBJ1-2 | NA | TRBV7-9 | NA
TGTGCTAGCAGCTTAGCCCCTAGACAGGGCAGCACTGAAGCTTTCTTT | CASSLAPRQGSTEAFF | TRBJ1-1 | TRBD1 | TRBV7-7 | NA
TGTGCCAGCAGTGAAACCAGGGAAGGTGAAGCTTTCTTT | CASSETREGEAFF | TRBJ1-1 | NA | TRBV2 | NA
TGCGCCAGCAGCTTGATGAGTAGCGCGTCAACAGATACGCAGTATTTT | CASSLMSSASTDTQYF | TRBJ2-3 | NA | TRBV5-1 | NA
TGTGCCAGCAGTGAAGCGCTATTGGGGGGGACTGAAGCTTTCTTT | CASSEALLGGTEAFF | TRBJ1-1 | NA | TRBV6-1 | NA
TGTGCCGTACCGCCCTTTGTGGGTCAGGGGATGAACACTGAAGCTTTCTTT | CAVPPFVGQGMNTEAFF | TRBJ1-1 | NA | TRBV19 | NA
TGTGCCAGCAGCTTAACAGGCAATCCCAAAGAGACCCAGTACTTC | CASSLTGNPKETQYF | TRBJ2-5 | NA | TRBV7-6 | NA
TGTGCCAGCAGTTACCCTACGACAGGGACAGCTTTCTTT | CASSYPTTGTAFF | TRBJ1-1 | TRBD1 | TRBV6-5 | once
TGTGCCAGCAGGCCGACAGGGGGCATGAACACTGAAGCTTTCTTT | CASRPTGGMNTEAFF | TRBJ1-1 | TRBD1 | TRBV4-2 | few
TGTGCCAGCAGCCGCGTATCGTCCTACGAGCAGTACTTC | CASSRVSSYEQYF | TRBJ2-7 | NA | TRBV6-5 | NA
TGCGCCAGCAGTGAAGGATTGGGGGGAGGCAGCTCCTACGAGCAGTACTTC | CASSEGLGGGSSYEQYF | TRBJ2-7 | NA | TRBV10-1 | NA
TGCGCCAGCAGCTTCAATAGCGGGGGGTACTACACCGGGGAGCTGTTTTTT | CASSFNSGGYYTGELFF | TRBJ2-2 | TRBD2 | TRBV5-1 | NA
TGTGCCAGCAGTGGGGCAGGGGGCTCTTTTTTGAATGGCTACACCTTC | CASSGAGGSFLNGYTF | TRBJ1-2 | TRBD1 | TRBV9 | NA
TGTGCCAGCAGTGAAGCAGGGCAGGGCGGCACCGGGGAGCTGTTTTTT | CASSEAGQGGTGELFF | TRBJ2-2 | NA | TRBV2 | NA
TGTGCCAGCAGCACTATCTATGGACAAAACGCCTACGAGCAGTACTTC | CASSTIYGQNAYEQYF | TRBJ2-7 | NA | TRBV4-2 | NA
TGCGCCAGCAGCCAAGGGGCTAGCGGGGATTTACGTCAGGACGAGCAGTACTTC | CASSQGASGDLRQDEQYF | TRBJ2-7 | TRBD2 | TRBV4-1 | NA
TGTGCCAGTCGGACAGGGATGTTGGTCCGTGCTTTCTTT | CASRTGMLVRAFF | TRBJ1-1 | TRBD1 | TRBV28 | NA
TGTGCCAGCAGCGGACGGACTAGCATGGGCGGGGAGCTGTTTTTT | CASSGRTSMGGELFF | TRBJ2-2 | TRBD2 | TRBV7-9 | few
TGTGCCAGCAGCGTAGTAGCGGGGGGCCTCCAAGAGACCCAGTACTTC | CASSVVAGGLQETQYF | TRBJ2-5 | TRBD2 | TRBV9 | few
TGTGCCAGTAGTATTTGGGGCAGCTCTGAAGCTTTCTTT | CASSIWGSSEAFF | TRBJ1-1 | NA | TRBV19 | NA
TGTGCCAGCAGTGACGCCTCACTAACTAATGAAAAACTGTTTTTT | CASSDASLTNEKLFF | TRBJ1-4 | NA | TRBV6-1 | few
TGTGCCAGCAGCCCCCGTCCCACTCCCCACTATGGCTACACCTTC | CASSPRPTPHYGYTF | TRBJ1-2 | NA | TRBV7-3 | once
TGTGCCAGCAGTACCCAAGCGGGGGCCACAGATACGCAGTATTTT | CASSTQAGATDTQYF | TRBJ2-3 | TRBD2 | TRBV6-1 | NA
TGTGCCTCAAACAGGGGAAGCTCCTACAATGAGCAGTTCTTC | CASNRGSSYNEQFF | TRBJ2-1 | TRBD1 | TRBV7-2 | NA
TGCAGCGTTGTGGCAGGGCCGGGAGCTTTCTTT | CSVVAGPGAFF | TRBJ1-1 | NA | TRBV29-1 | few
TGTGCCAGCAGCGTGGACACGGGTTACTACGAGCAGTACTTC | CASSVDTGYYEQYF | TRBJ2-7 | NA | TRBV7-6 | NA
TGTGCCAGCAGGGCAGGGGGCACGAACACTGAAGCTTTCTTT | CASRAGGTNTEAFF | TRBJ1-1 | TRBD1 | TRBV7-9 | NA
TGTGCCAGGAACAAAGACCCAGGGCGCGAGCAGTACTTC | CARNKDPGREQYF | TRBJ2-7 | NA | TRBV6-1 | NA
TGTGCCAGCTCACCACTGGAGGTCGGATCTAACTATGGCTACACCTTC | CASSPLEVGSNYGYTF | TRBJ1-2 | NA | TRBV18 | NA
TGTGCCAGCAGCCGAGTACTAGCGGAAGAGCAGTACTTC | CASSRVLAEEQYF | TRBJ2-7 | TRBD2 | TRBV4-2 | few
TGTGCCAGCAGCTTCGGGGTGAGCAATCAGCCCCAGCATTTT | CASSFGVSNQPQHF | TRBJ1-5 | NA | TRBV7-8 | NA
TGTGCCAGCAGCGTAGGTGGTAGCGGGGGGGTAGGAAATGAGCAGTTCTTC | CASSVGGSGGVGNEQFF | TRBJ2-1 | TRBD2 | TRBV9 | NA
TGTGCCAGCAGCTTAGGCGGACAGGGGGCTGGAGAGACCCAGTACTTC | CASSLGGQGAGETQYF | TRBJ2-5 | TRBD1 | TRBV7-2 | NA
TGCAGCGTCGGCCGGGGGGATCGTGAGACCCAGTACTTC | CSVGRGDRETQYF | TRBJ2-5 | TRBD2 | TRBV29-1 | NA
TGTGCCAGCAGCTCAGGACAGGGGGCGTACAATGAGCAGTTCTTC | CASSSGQGAYNEQFF | TRBJ2-1 | TRBD1 | TRBV7-3 | NA
TGTGCCAGCACCCTAGACAGGGGGCCGGGAGAGCAGTACTTC | CASTLDRGPGEQYF | TRBJ2-7 | TRBD1 | TRBV6-1 | NA
TGCGCCAGCAGCCAAGAGCGAGACAGACCTTATGGCTACACCTTC | CASSQERDRPYGYTF | TRBJ1-2 | NA | TRBV4-3 | NA
TGTGCCAGCAGTTCCAGGGGGCTCGACACTGAAGCTTTCTTT | CASSSRGLDTEAFF | TRBJ1-1 | TRBD1 | TRBV6-5 | NA
TGTGCCAGCGGGGCAGGGGGTACGCAGTATTTT | CASGAGGTQYF | TRBJ2-3 | TRBD1 | TRBV14 | NA
TGCGCCAGCAGATTCGCAGGGGGCGCGGCTGAAGCTTTCTTT | CASRFAGGAAEAFF | TRBJ1-1 | TRBD1 | TRBV5-1 | NA
TGTGCCAGCAGCCCCGCGGGGACAGGGTCCTACGAGCAGTACTTC | CASSPAGTGSYEQYF | TRBJ2-7 | TRBD1 | TRBV5-4 | NA
TGTGCCAGCAGCCCCCCCAGGGGGCTAAGGGGGATGAACACTGAAGCTTTCTTT | CASSPPRGLRGMNTEAFF | TRBJ1-1 | TRBD1 | TRBV13 | NA
TGCAGCGGTGGGGCCGACTCCACAGATACGCAGTATTTT | CSGGADSTDTQYF | TRBJ2-3 | NA | TRBV29-1 | NA
TGTGCCAGCAGTGAAGTCAGGAGGGTCGGGGAGCTGTTTTTT | CASSEVRRVGELFF | TRBJ2-2 | NA | TRBV2 | few
TGTGCCAGCAGCTTGACAGCCAATCAGCCCCAGCATTTT | CASSLTANQPQHF | TRBJ1-5 | NA | TRBV11-1 | NA